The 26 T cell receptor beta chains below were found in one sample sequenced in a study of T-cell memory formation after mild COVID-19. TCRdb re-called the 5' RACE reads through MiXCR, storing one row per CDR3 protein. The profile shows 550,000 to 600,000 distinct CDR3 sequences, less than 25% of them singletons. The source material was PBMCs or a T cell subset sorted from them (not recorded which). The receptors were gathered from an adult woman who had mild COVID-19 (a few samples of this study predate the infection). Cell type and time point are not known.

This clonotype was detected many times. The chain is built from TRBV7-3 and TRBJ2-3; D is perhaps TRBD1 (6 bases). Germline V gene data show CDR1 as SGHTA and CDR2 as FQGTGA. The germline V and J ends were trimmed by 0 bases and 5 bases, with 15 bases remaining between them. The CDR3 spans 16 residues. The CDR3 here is CASSLTSGRGRDTQYF. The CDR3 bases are TGTGCCAGCAGCTTAACGTCCGGCAGGGGACGAGATACGCAGTATTTT.

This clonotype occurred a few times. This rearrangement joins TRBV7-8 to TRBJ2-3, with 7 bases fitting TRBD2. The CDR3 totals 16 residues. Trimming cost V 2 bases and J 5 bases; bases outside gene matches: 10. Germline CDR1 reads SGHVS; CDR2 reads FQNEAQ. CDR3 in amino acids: CASSLRRPSGRDTQYF. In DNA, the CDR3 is TGTGCCAGCAGCTTAAGGAGGCCTAGCGGTAGAGATACGCAGTATTTT.

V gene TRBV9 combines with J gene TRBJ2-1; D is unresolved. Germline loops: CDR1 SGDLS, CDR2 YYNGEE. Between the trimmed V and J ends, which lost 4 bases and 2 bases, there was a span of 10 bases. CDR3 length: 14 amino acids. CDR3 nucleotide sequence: TGTGCCAGCAGCCCCTACACCGCCTACAATGAGCAGTTCTTC. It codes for CASSPYTAYNEQFF.

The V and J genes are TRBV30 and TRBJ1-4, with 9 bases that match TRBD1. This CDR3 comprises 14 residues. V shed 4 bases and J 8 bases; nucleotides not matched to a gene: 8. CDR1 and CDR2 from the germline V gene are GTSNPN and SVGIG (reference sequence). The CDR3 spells CAWTLQGAGEKLFF. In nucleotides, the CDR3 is TGTGCCTGGACCCTACAGGGGGCTGGAGAAAAACTGTTTTTT.

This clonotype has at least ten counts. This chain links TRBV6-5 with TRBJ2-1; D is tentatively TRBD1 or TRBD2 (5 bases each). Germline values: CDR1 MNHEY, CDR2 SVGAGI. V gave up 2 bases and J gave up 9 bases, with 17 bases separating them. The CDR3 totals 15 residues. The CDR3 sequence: CASSYGDAPTGEQFF. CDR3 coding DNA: TGTGCCAGCAGTTACGGGGACGCGCCCACAGGTGAGCAGTTCTTC.

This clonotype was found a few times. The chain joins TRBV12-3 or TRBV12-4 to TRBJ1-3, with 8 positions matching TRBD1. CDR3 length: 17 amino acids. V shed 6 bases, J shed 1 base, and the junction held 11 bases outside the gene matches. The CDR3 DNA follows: TGTGCCAGCAGGAGGAGGCCTCAGGGGGCGTCTGGAAACACCATATATTTT. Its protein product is CASRRRPQGASGNTIYF.

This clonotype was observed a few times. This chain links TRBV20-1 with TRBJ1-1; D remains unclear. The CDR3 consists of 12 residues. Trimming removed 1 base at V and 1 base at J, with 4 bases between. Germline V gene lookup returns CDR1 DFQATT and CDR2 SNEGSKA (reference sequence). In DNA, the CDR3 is TGCAGTGCTAGAGTTCAGAACACTGAAGCTTTCTTT. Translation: CSARVQNTEAFF.

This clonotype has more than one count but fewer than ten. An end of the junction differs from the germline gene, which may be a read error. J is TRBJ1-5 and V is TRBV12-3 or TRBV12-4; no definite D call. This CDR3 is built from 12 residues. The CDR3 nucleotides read TGTGCCAGCAGTTTTAAGGATCAGGCCCAGCATTTT. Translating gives CASSFKDQAQHF.

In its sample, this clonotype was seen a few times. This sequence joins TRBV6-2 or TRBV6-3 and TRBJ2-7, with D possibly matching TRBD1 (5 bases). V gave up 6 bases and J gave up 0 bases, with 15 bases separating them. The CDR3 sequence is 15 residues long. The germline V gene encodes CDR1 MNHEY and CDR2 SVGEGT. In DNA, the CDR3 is TGTGCCAGCAGGTATAGAAGTGGACACTCCTACGAGCAGTACTTC. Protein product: CASRYRSGHSYEQYF.

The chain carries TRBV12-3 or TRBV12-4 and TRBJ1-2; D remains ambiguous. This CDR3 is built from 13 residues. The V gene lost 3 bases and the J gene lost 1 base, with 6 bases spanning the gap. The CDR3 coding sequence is TGTGCCAGCAGTTTGGGCAATAACTATGGCTACACCTTC. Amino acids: CASSLGNNYGYTF.

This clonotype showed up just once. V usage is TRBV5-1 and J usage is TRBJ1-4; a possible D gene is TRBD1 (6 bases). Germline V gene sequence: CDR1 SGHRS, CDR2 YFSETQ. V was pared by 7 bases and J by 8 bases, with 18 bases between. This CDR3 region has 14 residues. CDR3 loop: CASSQGGFGEKLFF. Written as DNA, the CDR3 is TGCGCCAGCTCTCAAGGGGGTTTCGGAGAAAAACTGTTTTTT.

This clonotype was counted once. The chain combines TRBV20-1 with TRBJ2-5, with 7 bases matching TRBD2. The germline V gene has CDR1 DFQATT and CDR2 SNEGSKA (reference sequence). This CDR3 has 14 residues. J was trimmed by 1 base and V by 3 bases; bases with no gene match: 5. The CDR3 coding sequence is TGCAGTGCTAGTGGCGGGAGCCTCCAAGAGACCCAGTACTTC. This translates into CSASGGSLQETQYF.

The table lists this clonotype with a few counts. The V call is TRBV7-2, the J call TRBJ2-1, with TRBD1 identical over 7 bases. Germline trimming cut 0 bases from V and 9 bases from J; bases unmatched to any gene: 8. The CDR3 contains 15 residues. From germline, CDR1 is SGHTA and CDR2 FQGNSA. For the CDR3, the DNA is TGTGCCAGCAGCTTAGCGGGCATCGCAGGGGGTGAGCAGTTCTTC. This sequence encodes CASSLAGIAGGEQFF.

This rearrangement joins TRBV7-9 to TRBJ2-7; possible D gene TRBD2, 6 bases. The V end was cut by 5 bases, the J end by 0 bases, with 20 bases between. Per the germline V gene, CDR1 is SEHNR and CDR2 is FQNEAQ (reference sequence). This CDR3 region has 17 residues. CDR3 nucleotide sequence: TGTGCCAGCAGCCCAGCCCCTGGCGGGACTTCCTCCTACGAGCAGTACTTC. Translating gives CASSPAPGGTSSYEQYF. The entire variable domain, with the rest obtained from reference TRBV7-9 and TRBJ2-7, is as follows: DTGVSQNPRHKITKRGQNVTFRCDPISEHNRLYWYRQTLGQGPEFLTYFQNEAQLEKSRLLSDRFSAERPKGSFSTLEIQRTEQGDSAMYLCASSPAPGGTSSYEQYFGPGTRLTVT.

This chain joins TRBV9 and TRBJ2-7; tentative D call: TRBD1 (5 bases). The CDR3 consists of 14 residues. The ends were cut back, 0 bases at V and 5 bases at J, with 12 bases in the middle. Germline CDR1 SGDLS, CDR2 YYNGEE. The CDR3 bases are TGTGCCAGCAGCGTAGGGTCAGGGAAAAACGAGCAGTACTTC. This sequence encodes CASSVGSGKNEQYF.

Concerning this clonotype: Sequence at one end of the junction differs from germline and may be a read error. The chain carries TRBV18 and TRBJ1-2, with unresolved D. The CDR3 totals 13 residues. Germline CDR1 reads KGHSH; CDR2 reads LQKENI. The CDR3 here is CASSPDANNGYTF. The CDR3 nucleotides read TGTGCCAGCTCACCCGACGCTAACAATGGCTACACCTTC.

CDR3 sequence: CASSSHQGKTGELFF. CDR3 in DNA: TGTGCCAGCAGCTCGCACCAAGGGAAGACCGGGGAGCTGTTTTTT. The gene calls are TRBV7-3 and TRBJ2-2; D ambiguous. The CDR3 spans 15 residues. The V gene lost 4 bases and the J gene lost 5 bases, with 14 bases spanning the gap. CDR1 and CDR2 from the germline V gene are SGHTA and FQGTGA.

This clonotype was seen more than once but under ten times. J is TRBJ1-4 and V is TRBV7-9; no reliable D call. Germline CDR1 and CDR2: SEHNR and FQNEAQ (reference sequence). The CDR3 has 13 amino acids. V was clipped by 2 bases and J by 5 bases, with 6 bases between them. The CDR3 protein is CASSLPLNEKLFF. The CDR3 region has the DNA TGTGCCAGCAGCTTACCATTGAATGAAAAACTGTTTTTT.

CDR3 coding DNA: TGTGCCAGCAGCCCATTCGGCGGGGAGCTGTTTTTT. Amino acids: CASSPFGGELFF. This rearrangement joins TRBV11-3 to TRBJ2-2; no clear D. V lost 5 bases to trimming and J lost 7 bases, with 8 bases between them. Germline lookup yields CDR1 SGHNT and CDR2 YENEEA. CDR3 length: 12 amino acids.

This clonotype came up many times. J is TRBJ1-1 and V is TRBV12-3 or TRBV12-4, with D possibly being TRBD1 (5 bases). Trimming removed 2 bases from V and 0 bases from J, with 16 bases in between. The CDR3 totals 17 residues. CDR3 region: CASSLLGALGVNTEAFF. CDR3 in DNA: TGTGCCAGCAGTTTACTTGGTGCCCTGGGGGTGAACACTGAAGCTTTCTTT.

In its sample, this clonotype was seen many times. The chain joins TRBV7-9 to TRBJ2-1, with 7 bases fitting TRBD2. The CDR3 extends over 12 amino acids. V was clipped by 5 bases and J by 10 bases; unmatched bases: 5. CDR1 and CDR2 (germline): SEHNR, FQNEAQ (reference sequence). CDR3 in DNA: TGTGCCAGCAGCCCTATGGGGGGGGAGCAGTTCTTC. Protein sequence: CASSPMGGEQFF.

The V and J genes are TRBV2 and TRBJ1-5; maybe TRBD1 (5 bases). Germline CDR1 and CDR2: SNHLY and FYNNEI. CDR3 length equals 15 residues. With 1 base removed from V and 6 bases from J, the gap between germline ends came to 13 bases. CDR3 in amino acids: CASSEDGQGAQPQHF. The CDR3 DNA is TGTGCCAGCAGTGAAGATGGGCAGGGTGCTCAGCCCCAGCATTTT. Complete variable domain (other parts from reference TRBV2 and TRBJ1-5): EPEVTQTPSHQVTQMGQEVILRCVPISNHLYFYWYRQILGQKVEFLVSFYNNEISEKSEIFDDQFSVERPDGSNFTLKIRSTKLEDSAMYFCASSEDGQGAQPQHFGDGTRLSIL.

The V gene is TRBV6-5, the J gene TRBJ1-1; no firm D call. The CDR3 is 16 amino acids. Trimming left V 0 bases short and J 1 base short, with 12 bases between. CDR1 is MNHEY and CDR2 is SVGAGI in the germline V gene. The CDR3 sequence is CASSYSLFRGNTEAFF. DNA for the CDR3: TGTGCCAGCAGTTACTCTCTCTTTCGGGGGAACACTGAAGCTTTCTTT.

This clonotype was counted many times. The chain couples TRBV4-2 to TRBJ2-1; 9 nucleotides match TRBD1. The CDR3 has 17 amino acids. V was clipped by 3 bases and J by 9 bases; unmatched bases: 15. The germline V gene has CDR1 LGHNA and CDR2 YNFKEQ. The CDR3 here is CASSQTNVGQGYREQFF. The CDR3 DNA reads TGTGCCAGCAGCCAGACGAATGTGGGACAGGGCTACCGTGAGCAGTTCTTC.

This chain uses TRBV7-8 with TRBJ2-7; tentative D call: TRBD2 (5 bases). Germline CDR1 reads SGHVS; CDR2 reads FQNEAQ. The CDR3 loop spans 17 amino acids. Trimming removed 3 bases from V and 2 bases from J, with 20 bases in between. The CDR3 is CASSFAVGRTGTYEQYF. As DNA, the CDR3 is TGTGCCAGCAGCTTCGCAGTGGGCCGAACGGGGACCTACGAGCAGTACTTC.

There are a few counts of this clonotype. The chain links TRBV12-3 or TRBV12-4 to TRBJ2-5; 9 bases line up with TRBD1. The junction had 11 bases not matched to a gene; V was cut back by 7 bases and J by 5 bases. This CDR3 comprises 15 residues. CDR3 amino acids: CASTRGTGFGETQYF. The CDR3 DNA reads TGTGCCAGCACCAGGGGGACAGGGTTCGGTGAGACCCAGTACTTC.